This is a list of T cell receptor beta chains from one sample in a study of cytomegalovirus exposure and HLA in healthy donors. Generated by immunoSEQ multiplex PCR, the TCRdb table keeps only in-frame clones and is missing some. The repertoire holds fewer than 150,000 clones, with 77% as singletons. Sequenced sample: PBMCs. These receptors were obtained from a woman aged 45 to 65 in good health and CMV-seronegative. The CDR3 runs from the conserved cysteine through the conserved F or W. Each record gives: J gene, clone size, D gene, V gene, CDR3 DNA, CDR3 protein. A D gene is named only where the DNA matches it firmly. Clone size is given for some rows only: seen once, a few or many times, or a class if the clone is expanded.

j_gene: TRBJ2-1
abundance: NA
d_gene: TRBD1
v_gene: TRBV27
CDR3nt: TGTGCCAGCAGTTTAGAGGGGGCCTCCTACAATGAGCAGTTCTTC
CDR3aa: CASSLEGASYNEQFF

j_gene: TRBJ1-2
abundance: NA
d_gene: TRBD1
v_gene: TRBV7-2
CDR3nt: TGTGCCAGCACTCGGGACAGTCCCTATGGCTACACCTTC
CDR3aa: CASTRDSPYGYTF

j_gene: TRBJ2-2
abundance: NA
d_gene: NA
v_gene: TRBV5-1
CDR3nt: TGCGCCAGCAGCCCCCGACTGTTAGCGCGCGCGCCGAACACCGGGGAGCTGTTTTTT
CDR3aa: CASSPRLLARAPNTGELFF

j_gene: TRBJ1-1
abundance: NA
d_gene: NA
v_gene: TRBV6-1
CDR3nt: TGTGCCAGCATACTCACGGGGGTGAACACTGAAGCTTTCTTT
CDR3aa: CASILTGVNTEAFF

j_gene: TRBJ1-6
abundance: NA
d_gene: TRBD1
v_gene: TRBV9
CDR3nt: TGTGCCAGCAGCAAAGTATACGGGACAGAAAGAAATTCACCCCTCCACTTT
CDR3aa: CASSKVYGTERNSPLHF

j_gene: TRBJ2-5
abundance: NA
d_gene: TRBD2
v_gene: TRBV27
CDR3nt: TGTGCCAGCAGTACTCGACTAGCGGGGGGGTCAGAGACCCAGTACTTC
CDR3aa: CASSTRLAGGSETQYF

j_gene: TRBJ1-1
abundance: NA
d_gene: NA
v_gene: TRBV5-1
CDR3nt: TGCGCCAGCAGCCCGGAGGGTTGGACTGAAGCTTTCTTT
CDR3aa: CASSPEGWTEAFF

j_gene: TRBJ1-5
abundance: NA
d_gene: TRBD1
v_gene: TRBV13
CDR3nt: TGTGCCAGCAGCTTATCGGGACAGGGAGGGGGTCAGCCCCAGCATTTT
CDR3aa: CASSLSGQGGGQPQHF

j_gene: TRBJ2-6
abundance: NA
d_gene: NA
v_gene: TRBV6-5
CDR3nt: TGTGCCAGCAGACCGGACTTCTCTGGGGCCAACGTCCTGACTTTC
CDR3aa: CASRPDFSGANVLTF

j_gene: TRBJ2-7
abundance: NA
d_gene: NA
v_gene: TRBV28
CDR3nt: TGTGCCAGCAGTTGGCAAAGACTAGGTACCTACGAGCAGTACTTC
CDR3aa: CASSWQRLGTYEQYF

j_gene: TRBJ1-1
abundance: NA
d_gene: NA
v_gene: TRBV7-9
CDR3nt: TGTGCCAGCAGCCCCGGGGACACTGAAGCTTTCTTT
CDR3aa: CASSPGDTEAFF

j_gene: TRBJ1-6
abundance: NA
d_gene: NA
v_gene: TRBV15
CDR3nt: TGTGCCACCAGAATACGAGGCTCCTATAATTCACCCCTCCACTTT
CDR3aa: CATRIRGSYNSPLHF

j_gene: TRBJ1-4
abundance: NA
d_gene: NA
v_gene: TRBV5-1
CDR3nt: TGCGCCAGCAGCTTGTCGCAGGGGATAGGAGAAAAACTGTTTTTT
CDR3aa: CASSLSQGIGEKLFF

j_gene: TRBJ2-1
abundance: NA
d_gene: TRBD1
v_gene: TRBV4-1
CDR3nt: TGCGCCAGCAGCCCACCAGCCGGGACAGTAAATGAGCAGTTCTTC
CDR3aa: CASSPPAGTVNEQFF

j_gene: TRBJ1-6
abundance: NA
d_gene: NA
v_gene: TRBV15
CDR3nt: TGTGCCACCAGCAGAGGATTACAGAATTCACCCCTCCACTTT
CDR3aa: CATSRGLQNSPLHF

j_gene: TRBJ1-5
abundance: NA
d_gene: TRBD1
v_gene: TRBV10-3
CDR3nt: TGTGCCATCAGTGAGTCCCCCAAGGGGACAGGGAATGACTATAGCAATCAGCCCCAGCATTTT
CDR3aa: CAISESPKGTGNDYSNQPQHF

j_gene: TRBJ1-1
abundance: NA
d_gene: NA
v_gene: TRBV10-3
CDR3nt: TGTGCCATCAGTGATACAGGGCATCGGAACACTGAAGCTTTCTTT
CDR3aa: CAISDTGHRNTEAFF

j_gene: TRBJ1-2
abundance: NA
d_gene: TRBD1
v_gene: TRBV6-4
CDR3nt: TGTGCCAGCAGTATATCCGGGACAGGCTATGGCTACACCTTC
CDR3aa: CASSISGTGYGYTF

j_gene: TRBJ1-1
abundance: NA
d_gene: TRBD1
v_gene: TRBV11-2
CDR3nt: TGTGCCAGCATTATGGACAGGGAGGACACTGAAGCTTTCTTT
CDR3aa: CASIMDREDTEAFF

j_gene: TRBJ2-7
abundance: once
d_gene: TRBD2
v_gene: TRBV19
CDR3nt: TGTGCCAGTAGTAGCGGGACTAGACTCTACGAGCAGTACTTC
CDR3aa: CASSSGTRLYEQYF

j_gene: TRBJ1-2
abundance: NA
d_gene: NA
v_gene: TRBV27
CDR3nt: TGTGCCAGCAGTTTATCCACAGGGCTCGACTACACCTTC
CDR3aa: CASSLSTGLDYTF

j_gene: TRBJ2-3
abundance: NA
d_gene: TRBD2
v_gene: TRBV5-1
CDR3nt: TGCGCCAGCAGCCTAAGCGGGGGGGCATCAGATACGCAGTATTTT
CDR3aa: CASSLSGGASDTQYF

j_gene: TRBJ2-2
abundance: once
d_gene: TRBD2
v_gene: TRBV7-3
CDR3nt: TGTGCCAGCAGCTCCGGGGGCGGGGGGGCACACACCGGGGAGCTGTTTTTT
CDR3aa: CASSSGGGGAHTGELFF

j_gene: TRBJ2-5
abundance: NA
d_gene: TRBD2
v_gene: TRBV28
CDR3nt: TGTGCCAGCAGTTTTGCTAGCGGGGGGGAAGAGACCCAGTACTTC
CDR3aa: CASSFASGGEETQYF

j_gene: TRBJ2-7
abundance: NA
d_gene: NA
v_gene: TRBV11-2
CDR3nt: TGTGCCAGCAGTTCCACATACGAGCAGTACTTC
CDR3aa: CASSSTYEQYF

j_gene: TRBJ2-1
abundance: NA
d_gene: TRBD2
v_gene: TRBV27
CDR3nt: TGTGCCAGCAGTGTGACTAGCCTCACCGTCAGCTCCTACAATGAGCAGTTCTTC
CDR3aa: CASSVTSLTVSSYNEQFF

j_gene: TRBJ1-6
abundance: NA
d_gene: TRBD1
v_gene: TRBV2
CDR3nt: TGTGCCAGCAGTGAAGGGACAGGGGTGGCACCCCTCCACTTT
CDR3aa: CASSEGTGVAPLHF

j_gene: TRBJ1-1
abundance: NA
d_gene: NA
v_gene: TRBV9
CDR3nt: TGTGCCAGCCGGGGGGGGAACACTGAAGCTTTCTTT
CDR3aa: CASRGGNTEAFF

j_gene: TRBJ2-3
abundance: NA
d_gene: TRBD2
v_gene: TRBV5-1
CDR3nt: TGCGCCAGCAGCCCAGGACTAGCGGGGGATGATACGCAGTATTTT
CDR3aa: CASSPGLAGDDTQYF

j_gene: TRBJ2-5
abundance: NA
d_gene: TRBD2
v_gene: TRBV19
CDR3nt: TGTGCCAGTAGTAGGACTAGCGGCTTCCAAGAGACCCAGTACTTC
CDR3aa: CASSRTSGFQETQYF

j_gene: TRBJ1-4
abundance: few
d_gene: NA
v_gene: TRBV2
CDR3nt: TGTGCCAGCAGTCAACAGGGTACTAATGAAAAACTGTTTTTT
CDR3aa: CASSQQGTNEKLFF

j_gene: TRBJ1-5
abundance: NA
d_gene: TRBD1
v_gene: TRBV28
CDR3nt: TGTGCCAGCAGTTTTGACAGGGCTAATCAGCCCCAGCATTTT
CDR3aa: CASSFDRANQPQHF

j_gene: TRBJ2-2
abundance: NA
d_gene: NA
v_gene: TRBV28
CDR3nt: TGTGCCAGCAGTACCTCCTCTAGGAACACCGGGGAGCTGTTTTTT
CDR3aa: CASSTSSRNTGELFF

j_gene: TRBJ2-7
abundance: NA
d_gene: TRBD1
v_gene: TRBV5-6
CDR3nt: TGTGCCAGCAGCCTGTTGGGACAGTCCTACGAGCAGTACTTC
CDR3aa: CASSLLGQSYEQYF

j_gene: TRBJ2-1
abundance: NA
d_gene: TRBD1
v_gene: TRBV29-1
CDR3nt: TGCAGCGGTAACAGGGGTCTCTCTGAGCAGTTCTTC
CDR3aa: CSGNRGLSEQFF

j_gene: TRBJ1-4
abundance: NA
d_gene: TRBD1
v_gene: TRBV4-3
CDR3nt: TGCGCCAGCAGCCAAGATCTTGTTGGACAGGGTAATGAAAAACTGTTTTTT
CDR3aa: CASSQDLVGQGNEKLFF